The present T cell receptor (beta chain) was sequenced within a study of cytomegalovirus exposure and HLA in healthy donors. The study, taken as a whole, reports: The study labeled fewer than 200 TCR beta chains cytomegalovirus-associated.

With regard to this clone: Its antigen is undetermined.

Donors in the study were healthy people who gave bone marrow. Vbeta (60) and Jbeta (13) primers were used in the PCR. TCRdb's table, derived via immunoSEQ multiplex PCR, lists solely in-frame clones and lacks some. Here the sample table reports about 210,000 clones. The clonotype was recovered from a woman aged 25 to 39 in good health and CMV-seropositive. The sequenced material came from PBMCs.

Here the CDR3 reads CASSWQGVGEQYF. For the CDR3, the DNA is TGCGCCAGCAGCTGGCAGGGTGTCGGCGAGCAGTACTTC. This chain connects TRBV5-1 to TRBJ2-5; TRBD1 is a possible D gene (5 bases). The J call is in doubt because the DNA end fits TRBJ2-7 better. The length of the CDR3 is 13 residues. Germline CDR1 SGHRS, CDR2 YFSETQ.